This TCR beta chain was recorded in a study of CD8+CD57+ T cells in acquired aplastic anemia. Study-wide results and limits: Comparison of patients with controls identified roughly 27 shared CD8+ CDR3 sequences.

Looked up from germline, CDR1 is ENHRY and CDR2 is SYGVKD. Trimming removed 5 bases at V and 5 bases at J, with 10 bases between. The CDR3 totals 13 residues. In regard to this clonotype: Its antigen is not known.

The TCR beta profiling, which covered VDJ combination and CDR3 sequence, was carried out using genomic DNA as the template. TCRdb fed the reads into MiXCR, producing one record per CDR3 protein. Of about 160,000 distinct CDR3 sequences detected, roughly two thirds appear once; the ten largest clones hold under 60%. Patients selected for sequencing had displayed CD8+CD57+ cell expansion by flow cytometry. This rearrangement joins TRBV10-3 to TRBJ2-1; TRBD1 might be the D (5 bases). The sequence was collected from a human donor with aplastic anemia. Sequencing used sorted CD4+, CD8+, or CD8+CD57+ T cells (not recorded which) from PBMCs. The CDR3 protein is CAISLDRNNEQFF. The CDR3 coding sequence is TGTGCCATCAGTTTAGACAGAAACAATGAGCAGTTCTTC.